This section outlines one T cell receptor beta chain sequence together with its context. Germline V gene lookup returns CDR1 SGHTA and CDR2 FQGNSA. Deletions cut 5 bases from V and 0 bases from J, with 11 bases between. CDR3 length equals 14 residues. The data originate from a study of T cell changes during pregnancy in multiple sclerosis. The protocol was immunoSEQ multiplex PCR, while the TCRdb copy is restricted to in-frame clones and leaves out a portion. The repertoire holds about 75,000 clones, with around 92% as singletons. Sequenced here: peripheral blood, sampled in the first trimester of pregnancy. The V gene is TRBV7-2, the J gene TRBJ2-7, with D unresolved. The clonotype originates from a female donor in good health, enrolled as a control in a pregnancy study. CDR3 in amino acids: CASSLDWSSYEQYF. The CDR3, as DNA: TGTGCCAGCAGCCTCGACTGGAGCTCCTACGAGCAGTACTTC.